The rows below give T cell receptor beta chains drawn from one sample of a study of post-analysis software for immune sequencing data. Each CDR3 protein is one row after TCRdb ran MiXCR on the PCR reads. The profile shows approximately 730,000 distinct CDR3 sequences, around 42% of them singletons. Sequenced input: blood. These receptors were taken from a girl aged 5 to 17 with multiple sclerosis. Both conserved end residues are part of each CDR3. D genes are given only for firm matches. Size is stated for part of the rows, as once, few or many counts, or as a class when the clone is expanded.

v_call	clone_size	j_call	d_call	cdr3_aa	cdr3_nt
TRBV12-3/TRBV12-4	.	TRBJ1-1	.	CASSFPTEAFF	TGTGCCAGCAGTTTCCCAACTGAAGCTTTCTTT
TRBV29-1	few	TRBJ2-1	TRBD2	CSVDVSGVYNEQFF	TGCAGCGTTGATGTCAGCGGGGTCTACAATGAGCAGTTCTTC
TRBV28	.	TRBJ1-5	.	CASSIGVVGQPQHF	TGTGCCAGCAGCATAGGGGTCGTAGGGCAGCCCCAGCATTTT
TRBV29-1	.	TRBJ2-1	.	CSVVWGREQFF	TGCAGCGTTGTGTGGGGGCGAGAGCAGTTCTTC
TRBV5-1	.	TRBJ2-5	.	CASSLGFGEETQYF	TGCGCCAGCAGCTTGGGCTTCGGGGAAGAGACCCAGTACTTC
TRBV5-1	.	TRBJ2-1	TRBD1	CASSLRGQAGDEQFF	TGCGCCAGCAGCTTGAGGGGACAGGCTGGGGATGAGCAGTTCTTC
TRBV29-1	.	TRBJ2-7	TRBD2	CSGGDYSYEQYF	TGCAGCGGAGGGGACTACTCCTACGAGCAGTACTTC
TRBV4-1	.	TRBJ2-3	TRBD2	CASSQDRAREGLPDTQYF	TGCGCCAGCAGCCAAGATCGGGCGAGGGAGGGCCTTCCAGATACGCAGTATTTT
TRBV29-1	.	TRBJ2-7	.	CNVGHNSYEQYF	TGCAACGTCGGACACAACTCCTACGAGCAGTACTTC
TRBV20-1	.	TRBJ2-7	TRBD1	CSARRPGQASYEQYF	TGCAGTGCTAGACGGCCGGGACAGGCTTCCTACGAGCAGTACTTC
TRBV7-2	.	TRBJ2-3	.	CASSPVGTDTQYF	TGTGCCAGCAGCCCGGTTGGCACAGATACGCAGTATTTT
TRBV20-1	.	TRBJ1-4	.	CSARQGYEKLFF	TGCAGTGCTAGACAGGGTTACGAAAAACTGTTTTTT
TRBV7-9	.	TRBJ2-5	.	CASSRDEAGTQYF	TGTGCCAGCAGCCGGGACGAAGCGGGGACCCAGTACTTC
TRBV6-2/TRBV6-3	.	TRBJ1-1	TRBD1	CASSYLRGFDSNTEAFF	TGTGCCAGCAGTTATCTCAGGGGGTTCGATTCCAACACTGAAGCTTTCTTT
TRBV7-2	few	TRBJ2-7	.	CASSLLGTSQYF	TGTGCCAGCAGCTTGTTAGGTACTTCCCAGTACTTC
TRBV25-1	.	TRBJ2-7	.	CASSDPESYEQYF	TGTGCCAGCAGTGACCCCGAGTCCTACGAGCAGTACTTC
TRBV12-5	.	TRBJ2-1	.	CASGPGPYNEQFF	TGTGCTAGTGGCCCCGGGCCCTACAATGAGCAGTTCTTC
TRBV7-9	.	TRBJ2-5	.	CASSSLTSSRGETQYF	TGTGCCAGCAGCTCCCTAACCTCTTCCCGGGGAGAGACCCAGTACTTC
TRBV7-3	.	TRBJ2-6	.	CASSLMGQGLKSGANVLTF	TGTGCCAGCAGCTTAATGGGTCAGGGACTGAAATCTGGGGCCAACGTCCTGACTTTC
TRBV19	.	TRBJ2-2	.	CASSGDQGNGELFF	TGTGCCAGTAGTGGAGACCAGGGAAACGGGGAGCTGTTTTTT
TRBV27	few	TRBJ2-1	.	CASSRDRTIPMKQFF	TGTGCCAGCAGTCGCGACAGGACGATTCCAATGAAGCAGTTCTTC
TRBV7-9	.	TRBJ1-6	.	CASTDTLTGPTPLHF	TGTGCCAGTACCGATACCTTGACAGGCCCCACGCCCCTCCACTTT
TRBV27	.	TRBJ2-7	.	CASSLAGRGEQYF	TGTGCCAGCAGTTTAGCGGGAAGGGGCGAGCAGTACTTC
TRBV14	.	TRBJ2-7	TRBD2	CASSHSSGKHEQYF	TGTGCCAGCAGCCATTCTAGCGGGAAGCACGAGCAGTACTTC
TRBV15	few	TRBJ2-7	.	CATSRDIDYEQYF	TGTGCCACCAGCCGGGACATAGACTACGAGCAGTACTTC
TRBV29-1	.	TRBJ2-5	.	CSSSSRTTTSQETQYF	TGCAGCTCCTCCAGTAGGACTACCACCTCACAAGAGACCCAGTACTTC
TRBV10-3	few	TRBJ2-1	.	CAISGVESNEQFF	TGTGCCATCAGTGGAGTTGAGTCCAATGAGCAGTTCTTC
TRBV20-1	few	TRBJ2-1	TRBD2	CSASSLAGVNEQFF	TGCAGTGCTAGCAGCTTAGCGGGAGTGAATGAGCAGTTCTTC
TRBV14	.	TRBJ2-3	.	CASSQVHSTSTDTQYF	TGTGCCAGCAGCCAAGTACACAGCACTAGCACAGATACGCAGTATTTT
TRBV24-1	few	TRBJ2-1	TRBD1	CATSMGTGGPVSYNEQFF	TGTGCCACCAGTATGGGGACAGGGGGCCCCGTATCCTACAATGAGCAGTTCTTC